The TCR beta chain described here comes from a study of T cell changes during pregnancy in multiple sclerosis. V shed 6 bases, J shed 6 bases, and the junction held 14 bases outside the gene matches. Germline-derived CDR1 and CDR2 are SNHLY and FYNNEI. The CDR3 sequence is 17 residues long. Repertoires were generated with immunoSEQ multiplex PCR, while TCRdb's copy carries only in-frame clones and drops some. The sample records under 65,000 clones, over 85% being singletons. The chain uses TRBV2 and TRBJ2-7; 13 nucleotides match TRBD2. The sequence derives from a female donor with multiple sclerosis, enrolled in a pregnancy study. This sample comprised peripheral blood, obtained in the second trimester of pregnancy. The CDR3, as DNA: TGTGCCAGCAGCTCGTGGAGCGAAGGACTAGCGGGAGTCGAGCAGTACTTC. It codes for CASSSWSEGLAGVEQYF.